Presented here are 9 T cell receptor beta chains from one specimen sequenced in a study of shared clonotypes between healthy human individuals. Libraries were prepared by immunoSEQ multiplex PCR; TCRdb keeps only in-frame clonotypes and omits some of them. The sample lists roughly 2 million clones, roughly 96% occurring once. Sequencing input: naive CD4+ T cells sorted from blood. Indicated subset: CD45RA+ positively selected. These receptors were obtained from a young man in good health.

The chain joins TRBV18 to TRBJ2-7; tentatively, D is TRBD1 (5 bases). The CDR3 runs to 13 residues. V lost 3 bases and J lost 6, with 12 bases in between. CDR1 KGHSH and CDR2 LQKENI come from the germline V gene. The CDR3 region has the DNA TGTGCCAGCTCACCGGGGCAGTTGGGCGAGCAGTACTTC. Its protein product is CASSPGQLGEQYF.

The rearrangement links TRBV11-2 to TRBJ2-5; 7 bases are a match to TRBD2. Germline-derived CDR1 and CDR2 are SGHAT and FQNNGV. V trimming: 6 bases; J trimming: 2 bases; junction bases outside the gene matches: 9. The CDR3 has 15 residues. The CDR3 loop is CASRTPGLSQETQYF. The CDR3, as DNA: TGTGCCAGCAGGACTCCGGGACTATCTCAAGAGACCCAGTACTTC.

The chain couples TRBV19 to TRBJ1-2, with 9 bases aligning to TRBD1. The junction had 15 bases not matched to a gene; V was cut back by 7 bases and J by 6 bases. Germline values: CDR1 LNHDA, CDR2 SQIVND (reference sequence). CDR3 size: 16 residues. The CDR3 region is CASTTYPGQGENGYTF. CDR3 bases: TGTGCCAGTACCACTTATCCGGGACAGGGAGAAAATGGCTACACCTTC.

The chain is built from TRBV5-1 and TRBJ1-2; 9 bases agree with TRBD1. V was pared by 0 bases and J by 6 bases, with 3 bases of the junction left unmatched. The germline CDR1 and CDR2 sequences are SGHRS and YFSETQ. This CDR3 contains 14 residues. The CDR3 coding sequence is TGCGCCAGCAGCTTGGACAGGGGGCGCGATGGCTACACCTTC. This encodes CASSLDRGRDGYTF.

The chain employs TRBV7-2 and TRBJ1-2; D unresolved. CDR3 length equals 14 residues. Germline assignment: CDR1 SGHTA and CDR2 FQGNSA. V was shortened by 4 bases and J by 4 bases, with 13 bases between the two germline ends. The CDR3 loop reads CASSSVASGYGYTF. In DNA, the CDR3 is TGTGCCAGCAGCTCCGTGGCGTCCGGCTATGGCTACACCTTC.

The chain combines TRBV27 with TRBJ1-1, with D perhaps matching TRBD1 (5 bases). This CDR3 has 15 amino acids. Germline V CDR1 and CDR2: MNHEY, SMNVEV (reference sequence). The germline V and J ends were trimmed by 3 bases and 5 bases, with 16 bases remaining between them. This CDR3 is CASSLFVGVDTEAFF. The CDR3 region has the DNA TGTGCCAGCAGTTTGTTCGTGGGGGTGGATACTGAAGCTTTCTTT.

The chain combines TRBV6-5 with TRBJ1-3; TRBD1 matches 7 bases. CDR1 MNHEY and CDR2 SVGAGI come from the germline V gene. The CDR3 loop spans 15 amino acids. V was clipped by 6 bases and J by 2 bases; unmatched bases: 7. The CDR3 bases are TGTGCCAGCAGCCGACAGGGTACTACTGGAAACACCATATATTTT. Protein sequence: CASSRQGTTGNTIYF.

This clone was seen once. The chain recombines TRBV29-1 with TRBJ1-2; TRBD1 matches 11 bases. The junction had 5 bases not matched to a gene; V was cut back by 1 base and J by 4 bases. This CDR3 has 15 residues. Germline assignment: CDR1 SQVTM and CDR2 ANQGSEA. The CDR3: CSVEAVGTGGYGYTF. CDR3 nucleotide sequence: TGCAGCGTTGAAGCCGTAGGGACAGGGGGCTATGGCTACACCTTC.

V and J are TRBV28 and TRBJ1-4; D is uncertain. There are 17 residues in the CDR3. V shed 10 bases and J shed 0 bases, with 21 bases lying between them. The germline gives CDR1 MDHEN, CDR2 SYDVKM. The CDR3 DNA is TGTGCCACCCTATTACACACTCTAGGATCAACTAATGAAAAACTGTTTTTT. It yields the protein CATLLHTLGSTNEKLFF.